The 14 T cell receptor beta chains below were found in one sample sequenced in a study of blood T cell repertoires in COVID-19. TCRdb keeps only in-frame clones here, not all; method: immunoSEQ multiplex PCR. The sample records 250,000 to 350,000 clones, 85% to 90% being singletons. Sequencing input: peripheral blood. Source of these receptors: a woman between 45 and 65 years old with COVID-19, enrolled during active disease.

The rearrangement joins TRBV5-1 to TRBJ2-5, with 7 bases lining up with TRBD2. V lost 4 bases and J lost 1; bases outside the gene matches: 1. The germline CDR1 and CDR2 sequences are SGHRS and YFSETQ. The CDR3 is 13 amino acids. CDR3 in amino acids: CASSGEGQETQYF. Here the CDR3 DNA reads TGCGCCAGCAGCGGGGAGGGCCAAGAGACCCAGTACTTC.

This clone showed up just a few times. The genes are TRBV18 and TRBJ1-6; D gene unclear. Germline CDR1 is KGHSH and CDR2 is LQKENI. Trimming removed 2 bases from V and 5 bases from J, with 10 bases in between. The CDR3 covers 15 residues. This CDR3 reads CASSPGQANNSPLHF. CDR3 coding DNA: TGTGCCAGCTCACCAGGGCAGGCAAATAATTCACCCCTCCACTTT. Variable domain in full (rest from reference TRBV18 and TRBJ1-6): NAGVMQNPRHLVRRRGQEARLRCSPMKGHSHVYWYRQLPEEGLKFMVYLQKENIIDESGMPKERFSAEFPKEGPSILRIQQVVRGDSAAYFCASSPGQANNSPLHFGNGTRLTVT.

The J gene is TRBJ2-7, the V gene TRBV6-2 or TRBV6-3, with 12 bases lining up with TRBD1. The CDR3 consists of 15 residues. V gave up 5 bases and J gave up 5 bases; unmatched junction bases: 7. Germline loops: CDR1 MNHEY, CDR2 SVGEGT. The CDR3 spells CASSPPGTGGHEQYF. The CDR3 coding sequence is TGTGCCAGCAGTCCCCCCGGGACAGGGGGCCACGAGCAGTACTTC.

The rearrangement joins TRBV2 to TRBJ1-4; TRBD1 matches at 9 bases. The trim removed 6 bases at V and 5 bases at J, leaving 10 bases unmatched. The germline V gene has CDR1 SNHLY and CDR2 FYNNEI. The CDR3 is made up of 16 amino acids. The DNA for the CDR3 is TGTGCCAGCAGGAGGGACAGGGAGGCTGGCAATGAAAAACTGTTTTTT. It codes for CASRRDREAGNEKLFF.

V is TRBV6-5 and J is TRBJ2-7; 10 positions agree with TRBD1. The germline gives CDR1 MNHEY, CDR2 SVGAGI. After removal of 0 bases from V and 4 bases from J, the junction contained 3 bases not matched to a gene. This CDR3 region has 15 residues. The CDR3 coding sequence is TGTGCCAGCAGTTACTCCGGGACAGGGGAGTACGAGCAGTACTTC. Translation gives CASSYSGTGEYEQYF.

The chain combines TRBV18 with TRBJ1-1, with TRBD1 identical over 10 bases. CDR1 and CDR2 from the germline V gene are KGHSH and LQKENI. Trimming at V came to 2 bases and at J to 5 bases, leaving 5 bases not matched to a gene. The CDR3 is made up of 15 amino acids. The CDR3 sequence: CASSPRQGAGTEAFF. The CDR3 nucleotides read TGTGCCAGCTCACCAAGACAGGGGGCCGGTACTGAAGCTTTCTTT.

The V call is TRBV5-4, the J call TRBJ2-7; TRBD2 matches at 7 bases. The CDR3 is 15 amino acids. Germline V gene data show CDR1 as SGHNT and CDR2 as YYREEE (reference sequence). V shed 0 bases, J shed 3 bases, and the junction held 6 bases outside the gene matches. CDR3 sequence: CASSLGGGVSYEQYF. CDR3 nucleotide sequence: TGTGCCAGCAGCTTGGGGGGGGGAGTAAGCTACGAGCAGTACTTC. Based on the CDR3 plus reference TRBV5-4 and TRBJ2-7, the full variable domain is ETGVTQSPTHLIKTRGQQVTLRCSSQSGHNTVSWYQQALGQGPQFIFQYYREEENGRGNFPPRFSGLQFPNYSSELNVNALELDDSALYLCASSLGGGVSYEQYFGPGTRLTVT.

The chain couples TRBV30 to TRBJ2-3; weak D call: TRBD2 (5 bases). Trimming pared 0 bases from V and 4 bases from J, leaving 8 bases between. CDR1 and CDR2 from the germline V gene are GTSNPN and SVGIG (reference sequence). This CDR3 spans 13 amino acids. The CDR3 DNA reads TGTGCCTGGAGTGTACTCGGGGCAGATACGCAGTATTTT. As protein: CAWSVLGADTQYF.

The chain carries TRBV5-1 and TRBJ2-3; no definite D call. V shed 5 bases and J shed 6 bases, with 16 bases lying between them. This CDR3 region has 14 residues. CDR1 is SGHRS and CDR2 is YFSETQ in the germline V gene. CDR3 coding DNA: TGCGCCAGCAGGCTCGGCGACTTTATGGATACGCAGTATTTT. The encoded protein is CASRLGDFMDTQYF.

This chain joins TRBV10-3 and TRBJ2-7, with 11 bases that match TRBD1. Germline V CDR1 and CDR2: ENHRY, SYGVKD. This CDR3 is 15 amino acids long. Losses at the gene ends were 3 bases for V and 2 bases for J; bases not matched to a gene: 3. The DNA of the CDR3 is TGTGCCATCAGTGACTCGGGACAGGGGGCCTACGAGCAGTACTTC. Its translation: CAISDSGQGAYEQYF.

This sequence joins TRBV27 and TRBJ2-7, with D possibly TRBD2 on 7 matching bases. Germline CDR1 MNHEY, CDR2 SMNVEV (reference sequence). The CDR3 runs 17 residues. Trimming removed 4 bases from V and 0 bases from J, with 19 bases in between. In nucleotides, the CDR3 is TGTGCCAGCAGTTCCCACCGAGGGAGGGGGGGCTCCTACGAGCAGTACTTC. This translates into CASSSHRGRGGSYEQYF.

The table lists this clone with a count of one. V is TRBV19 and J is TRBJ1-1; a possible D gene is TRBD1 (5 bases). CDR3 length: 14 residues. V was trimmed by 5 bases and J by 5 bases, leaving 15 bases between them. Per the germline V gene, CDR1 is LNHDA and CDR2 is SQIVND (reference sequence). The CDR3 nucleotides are TGTGCCAGTAGTCGTTGGGCAGGGCTGACTGAAGCTTTCTTT. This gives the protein CASSRWAGLTEAFF.

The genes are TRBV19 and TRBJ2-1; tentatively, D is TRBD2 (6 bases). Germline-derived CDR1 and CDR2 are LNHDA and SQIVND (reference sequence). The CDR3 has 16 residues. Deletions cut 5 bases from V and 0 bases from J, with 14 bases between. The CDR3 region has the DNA TGTGCCAGTAGTCCTCAGGCGGGGATCTCCTACAATGAGCAGTTCTTC. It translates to CASSPQAGISYNEQFF.

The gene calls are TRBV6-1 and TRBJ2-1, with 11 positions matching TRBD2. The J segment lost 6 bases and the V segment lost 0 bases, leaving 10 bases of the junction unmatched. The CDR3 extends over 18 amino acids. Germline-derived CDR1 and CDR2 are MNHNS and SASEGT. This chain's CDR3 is CASSEAVLGSGRANEQFF. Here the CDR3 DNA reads TGTGCCAGCAGTGAAGCCGTGCTGGGTAGCGGGAGGGCCAATGAGCAGTTCTTC.